Presented here are 3 T cell receptor beta chains from one specimen sequenced in a study of blood T cells in healthy people across ages. Using a J-beta primer mix together with a sample-barcoded 5' primer, a second PCR was run for about 7 to 12 cycles. TCRdb re-analysed the 5' RACE reads in MiXCR, keeping a single row per CDR3 protein. The repertoire includes about 1.5 million distinct CDR3 sequences, around 40% of them detected once, and 4% sits in the top ten. What was sequenced was blood. Source of these receptors: a woman under 30 in good health.

V and J are TRBV3-1 and TRBJ2-7; 8 positions agree with TRBD1. Germline values: CDR1 LGHDT, CDR2 YNNKEL (reference sequence). The CDR3 contains 14 residues. The junction had 7 bases not matched to a gene; V was cut back by 4 bases and J by 5 bases. DNA of the CDR3: TGTGCCAGCAGCCCGCGACAGGGGTCCGACGAGCAGTACTTC. It specifies CASSPRQGSDEQYF.

This clonotype has just a few counts. V is TRBV29-1 and J is TRBJ2-1; D remains ambiguous. The V and J ends lost 5 bases and 3 bases respectively, with 20 bases between them. Germline CDR1 SQVTM, CDR2 ANQGSEA. This CDR3 region has 16 residues. The CDR3 sequence: CSVPQSRRTLYNEQFF. CDR3 DNA sequence: TGCAGCGTTCCCCAGAGCCGCCGAACCCTCTACAATGAGCAGTTCTTC.

Only a few counts were recorded for this clonotype. This chain uses TRBV20-1 with TRBJ2-3; weak D call: TRBD2 (6 bases). With 5 bases removed from V and 6 bases from J, the gap between germline ends came to 21 bases. The CDR3 runs 15 residues. The germline V gene has CDR1 DFQATT and CDR2 SNEGSKA (reference sequence). The CDR3 nucleotides are TGCAGTGCTCAGAACCGGAGACTAGTAGTGGATACGCAGTATTTT. Translation: CSAQNRRLVVDTQYF.